This T cell receptor beta chain was sequenced for a study of shared clonotypes between healthy human individuals. General study points: Clonotype sharing among donors, it was expected, would be affected by sequencing depth.

Genomic DNA, for the unsorted samples, came from about 90 million PBMCs. On this clone: The target antigen is unknown.

Deep was the level at which the assay was run. This table comes from immunoSEQ multiplex PCR, and its TCRdb copy is limited to in-frame clones, with some not included. Counted here are 450,000 to 550,000 clones, about four fifths occurring once; the ten biggest clones make up approximately 13%. Trimming removed 3 bases at V and 5 bases at J, with 14 bases between. This CDR3 is 14 amino acids long. Per germline, CDR1 LNHDA and CDR2 SQIVND (reference sequence). The rearrangement links TRBV19 to TRBJ2-7; perhaps TRBD1 as D (5 bases). The sample taken for sequencing was PBMCs. This sequence originates from a woman aged 40 to 49 in good health. Some clones in this sample may be carry-over from other donors' samples. The CDR3 protein is CASSIQGRADEQYF. CDR3 DNA: TGTGCCAGTAGTATCCAGGGCAGGGCGGACGAGCAGTACTTC.